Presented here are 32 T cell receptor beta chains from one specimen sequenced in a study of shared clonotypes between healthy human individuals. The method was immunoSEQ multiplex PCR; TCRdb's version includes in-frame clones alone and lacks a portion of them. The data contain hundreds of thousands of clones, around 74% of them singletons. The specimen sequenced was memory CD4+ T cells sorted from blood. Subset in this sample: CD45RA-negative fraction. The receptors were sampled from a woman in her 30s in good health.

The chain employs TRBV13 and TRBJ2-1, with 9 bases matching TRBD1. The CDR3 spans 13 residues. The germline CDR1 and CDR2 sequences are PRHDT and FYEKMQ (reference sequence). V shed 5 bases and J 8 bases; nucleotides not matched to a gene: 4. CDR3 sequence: CASSQDRGDEQFF. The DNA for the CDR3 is TGTGCCAGCAGCCAGGACAGGGGCGATGAGCAGTTCTTC.

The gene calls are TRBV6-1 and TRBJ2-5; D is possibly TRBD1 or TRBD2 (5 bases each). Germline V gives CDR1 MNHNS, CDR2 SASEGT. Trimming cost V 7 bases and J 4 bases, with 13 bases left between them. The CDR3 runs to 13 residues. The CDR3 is CASTLGGVETQYF. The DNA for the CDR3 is TGTGCCAGCACTCTTGGGGGAGTAGAGACCCAGTACTTC.

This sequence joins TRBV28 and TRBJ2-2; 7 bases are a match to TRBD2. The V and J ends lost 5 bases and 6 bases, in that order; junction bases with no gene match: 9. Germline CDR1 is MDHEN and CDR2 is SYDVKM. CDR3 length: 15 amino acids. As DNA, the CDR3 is TGTGCCAGCAGTCCAGCGGTGGCGGGGGCCGGGGAGCTGTTTTTT. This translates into CASSPAVAGAGELFF.

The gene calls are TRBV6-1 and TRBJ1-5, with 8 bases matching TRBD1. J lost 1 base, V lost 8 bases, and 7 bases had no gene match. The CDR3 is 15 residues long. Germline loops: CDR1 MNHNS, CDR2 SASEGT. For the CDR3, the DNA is TGTGCCAGCCTAGACAGGGGAGGGAGCAATCAGCCCCAGCATTTT. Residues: CASLDRGGSNQPQHF.

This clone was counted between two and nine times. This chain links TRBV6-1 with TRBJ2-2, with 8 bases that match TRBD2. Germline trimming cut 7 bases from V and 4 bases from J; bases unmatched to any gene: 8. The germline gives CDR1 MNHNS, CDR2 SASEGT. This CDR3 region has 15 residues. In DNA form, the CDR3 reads TGTGCCAGCAATATCGGCGGGAGGAGCACCGGGGAGCTGTTTTTT. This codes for CASNIGGRSTGELFF.

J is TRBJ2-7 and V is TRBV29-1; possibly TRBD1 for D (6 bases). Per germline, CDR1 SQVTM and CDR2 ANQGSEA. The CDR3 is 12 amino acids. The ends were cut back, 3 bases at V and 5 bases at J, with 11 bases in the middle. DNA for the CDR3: TGCAGCGTTGACAGGGGTGCCCACGAGCAGTACTTC. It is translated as CSVDRGAHEQYF.

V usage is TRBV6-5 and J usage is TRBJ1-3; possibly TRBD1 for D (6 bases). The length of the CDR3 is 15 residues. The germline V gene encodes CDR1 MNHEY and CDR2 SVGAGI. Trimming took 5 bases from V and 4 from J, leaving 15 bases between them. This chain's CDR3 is CASSLDRLSGNTIYF. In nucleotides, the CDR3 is TGTGCCAGCAGTCTTGACAGGTTATCGGGAAACACCATATATTTT.

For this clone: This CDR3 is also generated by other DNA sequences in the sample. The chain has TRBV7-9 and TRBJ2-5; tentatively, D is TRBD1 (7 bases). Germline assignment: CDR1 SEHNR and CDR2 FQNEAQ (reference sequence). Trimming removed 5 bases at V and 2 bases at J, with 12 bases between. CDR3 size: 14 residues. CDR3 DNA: TGTGCCAGCAGCCGCGGGACAGCACAAGAGACCCAGTACTTC. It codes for CASSRGTAQETQYF.

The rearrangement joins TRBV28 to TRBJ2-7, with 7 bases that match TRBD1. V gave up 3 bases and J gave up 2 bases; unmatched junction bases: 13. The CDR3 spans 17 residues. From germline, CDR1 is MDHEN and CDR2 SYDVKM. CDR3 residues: CASSFPLRPQGTYEQYF. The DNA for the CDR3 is TGTGCCAGCAGTTTTCCTCTCCGACCACAGGGGACCTACGAGCAGTACTTC.

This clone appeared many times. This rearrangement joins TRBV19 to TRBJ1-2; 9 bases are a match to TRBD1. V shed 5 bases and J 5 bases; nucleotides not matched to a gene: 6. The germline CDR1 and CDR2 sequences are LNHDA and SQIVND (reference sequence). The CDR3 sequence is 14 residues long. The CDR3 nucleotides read TGTGCCAGTAGTCCGGGACAGGGTCCTTATGGCTACACCTTC. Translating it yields CASSPGQGPYGYTF.

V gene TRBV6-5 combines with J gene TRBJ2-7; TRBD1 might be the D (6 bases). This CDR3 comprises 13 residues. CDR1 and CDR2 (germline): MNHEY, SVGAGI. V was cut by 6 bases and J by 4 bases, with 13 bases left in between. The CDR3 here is CASSQGGWYEQYF. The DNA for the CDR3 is TGTGCCAGCAGCCAAGGGGGATGGTACGAGCAGTACTTC.

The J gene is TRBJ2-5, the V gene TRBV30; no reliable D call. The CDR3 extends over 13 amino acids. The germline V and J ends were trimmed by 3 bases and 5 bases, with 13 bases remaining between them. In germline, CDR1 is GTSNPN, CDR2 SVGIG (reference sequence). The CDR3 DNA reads TGTGCCTGGAGGGCCGGCGGCGGCGAGACCCAGTACTTC. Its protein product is CAWRAGGGETQYF.

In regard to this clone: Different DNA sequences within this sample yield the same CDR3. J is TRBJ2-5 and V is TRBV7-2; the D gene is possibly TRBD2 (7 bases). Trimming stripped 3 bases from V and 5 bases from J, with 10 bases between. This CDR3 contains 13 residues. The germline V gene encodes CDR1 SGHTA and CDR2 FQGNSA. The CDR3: CASSFAGAETQYF. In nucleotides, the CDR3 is TGTGCCAGCAGCTTCGCGGGGGCGGAGACCCAGTACTTC.

The CDR3 protein is CASSLPEGSSYEQYF. The CDR3 DNA reads as TGCGCCAGCAGCCTTCCGGAGGGCAGCTCCTACGAGCAGTACTTC. The chain is built from TRBV5-1 and TRBJ2-7, with D possibly TRBD2 on 6 matching bases. Germline V gene sequence: CDR1 SGHRS, CDR2 YFSETQ. V dropped 4 bases and J dropped 0 bases, with 14 bases sitting between them. The CDR3 loop spans 15 amino acids.

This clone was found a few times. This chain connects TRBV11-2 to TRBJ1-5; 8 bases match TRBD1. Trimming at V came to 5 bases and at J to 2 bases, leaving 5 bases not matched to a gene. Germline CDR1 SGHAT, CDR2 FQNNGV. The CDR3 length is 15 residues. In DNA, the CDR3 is TGTGCCAGCAGCAAGGACAGGGTGGGCAATCAGCCCCAGCATTTT. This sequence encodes CASSKDRVGNQPQHF. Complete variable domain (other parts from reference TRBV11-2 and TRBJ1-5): EAGVAQSPRYKIIEKRQSVAFWCNPISGHATLYWYQQILGQGPKLLIQFQNNGVVDDSQLPKDRFSAERLKGVDSTLKIQPAKLEDSAVYLCASSKDRVGNQPQHFGDGTRLSIL.

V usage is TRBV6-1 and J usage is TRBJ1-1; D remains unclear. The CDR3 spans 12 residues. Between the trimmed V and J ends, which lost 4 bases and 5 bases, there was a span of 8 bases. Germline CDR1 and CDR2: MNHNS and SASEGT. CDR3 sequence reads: CASSVAETEAFF. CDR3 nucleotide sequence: TGTGCCAGCAGTGTCGCGGAGACTGAAGCTTTCTTT.

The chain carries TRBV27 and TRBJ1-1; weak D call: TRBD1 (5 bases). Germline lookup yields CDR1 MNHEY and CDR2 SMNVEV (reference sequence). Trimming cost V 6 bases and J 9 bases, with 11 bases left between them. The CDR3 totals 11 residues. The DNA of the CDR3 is TGTGCCAGCAGGAAGGGGAGCAAAGCTTTCTTT. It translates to CASRKGSKAFF.

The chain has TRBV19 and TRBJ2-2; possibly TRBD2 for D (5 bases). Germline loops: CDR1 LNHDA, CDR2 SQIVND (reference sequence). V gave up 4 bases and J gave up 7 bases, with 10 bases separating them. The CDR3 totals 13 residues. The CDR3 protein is CASSKDWDGELFF. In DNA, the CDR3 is TGTGCCAGTAGTAAGGACTGGGACGGGGAGCTGTTTTTT.

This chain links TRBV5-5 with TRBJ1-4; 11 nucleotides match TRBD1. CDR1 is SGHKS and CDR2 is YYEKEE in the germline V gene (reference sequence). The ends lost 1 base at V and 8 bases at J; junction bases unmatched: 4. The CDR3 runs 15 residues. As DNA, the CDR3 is TGTGCCAGCAGCTTGTTTGGGACAGGGGGGGAAAAACTGTTTTTT. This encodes CASSLFGTGGEKLFF.

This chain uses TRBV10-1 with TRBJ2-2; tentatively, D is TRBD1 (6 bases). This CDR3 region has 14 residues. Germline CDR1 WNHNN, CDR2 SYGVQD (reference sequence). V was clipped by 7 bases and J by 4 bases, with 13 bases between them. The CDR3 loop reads CASNPGDGTGELFF. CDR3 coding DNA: TGCGCCAGCAACCCAGGGGACGGCACCGGGGAGCTGTTTTTT.

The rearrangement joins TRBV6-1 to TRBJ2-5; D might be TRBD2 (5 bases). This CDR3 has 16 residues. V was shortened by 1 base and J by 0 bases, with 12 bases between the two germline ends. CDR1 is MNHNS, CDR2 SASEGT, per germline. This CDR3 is CASSEGFLANQETQYF. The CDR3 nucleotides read TGTGCCAGCAGTGAAGGCTTTCTAGCCAACCAAGAGACCCAGTACTTC.

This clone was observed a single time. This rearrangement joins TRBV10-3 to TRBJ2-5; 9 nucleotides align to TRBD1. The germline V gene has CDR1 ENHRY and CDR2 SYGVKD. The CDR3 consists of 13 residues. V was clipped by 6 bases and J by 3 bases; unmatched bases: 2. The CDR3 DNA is TGTGCCATCAGGAGGGACAGGGAAGAGACCCAGTACTTC. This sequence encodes CAIRRDREETQYF.

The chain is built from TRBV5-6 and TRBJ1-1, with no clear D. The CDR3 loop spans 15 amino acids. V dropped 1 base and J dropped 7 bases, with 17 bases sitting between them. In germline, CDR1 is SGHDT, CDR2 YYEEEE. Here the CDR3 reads CASSLSWVSGNEAFF. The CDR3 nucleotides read TGTGCCAGCAGCTTGTCGTGGGTCTCGGGAAATGAAGCTTTCTTT.

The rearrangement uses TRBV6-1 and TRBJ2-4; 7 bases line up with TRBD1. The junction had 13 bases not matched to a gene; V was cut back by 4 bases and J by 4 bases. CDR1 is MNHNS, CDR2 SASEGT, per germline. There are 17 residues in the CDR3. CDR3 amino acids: CASSGTRQGLAKNIQYF. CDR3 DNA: TGTGCCAGCAGTGGGACGCGACAGGGTTTAGCTAAAAACATTCAGTACTTC.

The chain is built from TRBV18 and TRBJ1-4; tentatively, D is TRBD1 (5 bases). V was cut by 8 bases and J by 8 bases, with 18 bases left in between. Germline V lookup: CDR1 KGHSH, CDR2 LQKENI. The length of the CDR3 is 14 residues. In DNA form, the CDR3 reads TGTGCCAGCAGTAGGAAAGGGGAAGACGAAAAACTGTTTTTT. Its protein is CASSRKGEDEKLFF. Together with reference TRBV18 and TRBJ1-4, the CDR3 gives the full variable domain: NAGVMQNPRHLVRRRGQEARLRCSPMKGHSHVYWYRQLPEEGLKFMVYLQKENIIDESGMPKERFSAEFPKEGPSILRIQQVVRGDSAAYFCASSRKGEDEKLFFGSGTQLSVL.

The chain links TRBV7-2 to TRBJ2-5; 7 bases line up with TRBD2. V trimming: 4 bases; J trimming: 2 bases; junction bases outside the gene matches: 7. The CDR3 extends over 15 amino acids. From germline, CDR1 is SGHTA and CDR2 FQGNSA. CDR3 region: CASSSTAGTQETQYF. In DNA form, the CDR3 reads TGTGCCAGCAGCTCTACAGCGGGAACGCAAGAGACCCAGTACTTC.

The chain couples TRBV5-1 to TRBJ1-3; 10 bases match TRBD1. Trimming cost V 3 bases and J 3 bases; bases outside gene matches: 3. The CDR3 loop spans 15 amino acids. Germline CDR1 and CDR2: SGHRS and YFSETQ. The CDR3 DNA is TGCGCCAGCAGCTGGGACAGGGGAAATGGAAACACCATATATTTT. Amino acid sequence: CASSWDRGNGNTIYF.

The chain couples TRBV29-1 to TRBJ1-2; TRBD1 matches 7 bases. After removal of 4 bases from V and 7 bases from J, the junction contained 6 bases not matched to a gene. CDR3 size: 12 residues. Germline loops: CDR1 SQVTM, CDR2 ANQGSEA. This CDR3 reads CSVGDSAGGYTF. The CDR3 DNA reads TGCAGCGTTGGGGACAGCGCCGGTGGCTACACCTTC. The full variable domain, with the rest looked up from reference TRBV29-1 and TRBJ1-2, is SAVISQKPSRDICQRGTSLTIQCQVDSQVTMMFWYRQQPGQSLTLIATANQGSEATYESGFVIDKFPISRPNLTFSTLTVSNMSPEDSSIYLCSVGDSAGGYTFGSGTRLTVV.

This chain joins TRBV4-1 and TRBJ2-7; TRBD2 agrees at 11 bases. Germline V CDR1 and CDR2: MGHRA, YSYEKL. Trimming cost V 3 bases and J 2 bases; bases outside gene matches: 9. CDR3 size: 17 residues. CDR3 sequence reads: CASSHRTSGPTTYEQYF. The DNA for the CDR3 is TGCGCCAGCAGCCACCGGACTAGCGGGCCGACCACCTACGAGCAGTACTTC.

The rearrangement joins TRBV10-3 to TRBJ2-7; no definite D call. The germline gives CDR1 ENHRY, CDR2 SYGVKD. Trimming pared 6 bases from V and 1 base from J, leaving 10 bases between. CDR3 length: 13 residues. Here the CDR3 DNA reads TGTGCCATCAGCGTTCCCCGGTCCTACGAGCAGTACTTC. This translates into CAISVPRSYEQYF.

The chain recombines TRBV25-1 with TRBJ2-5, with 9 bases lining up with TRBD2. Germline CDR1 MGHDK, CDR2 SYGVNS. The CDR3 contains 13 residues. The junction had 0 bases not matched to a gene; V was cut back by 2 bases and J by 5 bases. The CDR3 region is CASSESGRETQYF. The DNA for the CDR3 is TGTGCCAGCAGTGAAAGCGGGAGGGAGACCCAGTACTTC.

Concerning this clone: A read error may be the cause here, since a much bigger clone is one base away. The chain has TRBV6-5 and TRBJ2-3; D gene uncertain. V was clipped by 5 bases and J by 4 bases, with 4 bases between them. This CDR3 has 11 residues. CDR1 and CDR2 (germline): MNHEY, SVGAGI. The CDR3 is CASSNSDTQYF. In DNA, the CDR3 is TGTGCCAGCAGTAATTCAGATACGCAGTATTTT.